This T cell receptor (beta chain) was identified during a study of blood T cell repertoires in COVID-19 (dated by TCRdb to 2019 to 2021). At the level of the whole study: Collaborator samples came from the United States, Italy and Spain and covered acute and convalescent phases of COVID-19. Where HLA class I and class II types were available, the types were taken from metadata supplied by the sample provider, not from assay-based typing. Samples were obtained from the ongoing ImmuneRACE study (first 160 participants) and from 1,000 to 1,500 subjects provided by 6 global collaborators. The sample metadata nearly always contained a de-identified subject ID, COVID-19 status, age in years and sex. The dataset comprised deeply sampled blood TCRbeta repertoires from subjects exposed to, actively infected with, or recovered from COVID-19. The repertoires were released in a freely available public database intended as a resource for research on the immune response to SARS-CoV-2. The prospective study material was composed of cDNA or gDNA derived from T cells, B-cell-depleted T cells, or PBMCs.

About this clone: Its specific antigen is unknown. No base quality information exists; no much larger clone differs at one position.

Collaborating institutions collected whole blood in K2EDTA tubes following their own protocols. For TCRbeta analysis, collaborators shipped samples as frozen whole blood, isolated PBMCs, or DNA extracted from either of those sample types. CDR1 and CDR2 were assigned from the germline V gene as LGHNA and YNFKEQ. Germline trimming: 3 bases from V, 2 bases from J; junction bases outside gene matches: 2. The CDR3 starts with the cysteine, ends with the phenylalanine, and has 15 residues. The DNA shown is the 45-base CDR3, in frame from base 1. Study-wide findings and limitations: How much clinical and demographic metadata was included differed by source and by participant, and the metadata was provided uncurated.

The immunoSEQ Assay, a bias-controlled multiplex PCR, was used to amplify TCRbeta CDR3 regions from genomic DNA. The paper's processing steps were these. Nucleated cell counts per sample were estimated from amplification of reference gene primers within the assay. Sequence reads were collapsed and filtered to measure the absolute abundance of every unique TCRbeta CDR3 rearrangement. For each sample, productive Simpson clonality was calculated as the square root of Simpson's diversity index across productive rearrangements. The clones in this table, taken by TCRdb from immuneACCESS, are in-frame only. Not every clone is retained; where verified, under half of the shortfall comes from an unresolved V gene, and the cause of the rest is unknown. V, J and clone size reflect that table, while D and trimming were determined from the DNA. In this sample the table shows around 250,000 clones, approximately 80% of which occur a single time. The ten largest clones take up around 3.3% of the sample.

The receptor's source is a woman aged 18-29 years with acute or convalescent COVID-19. The sample was peripheral blood. Recombination connected TRBV4-2 to TRBJ1-2; 11 junctional bases match TRBD1. The CDR3: CASSHGDRGNYGYTF. The bases read TGTGCCAGCAGCCATGGGGACAGGGGGAACTATGGCTACACCTTC.